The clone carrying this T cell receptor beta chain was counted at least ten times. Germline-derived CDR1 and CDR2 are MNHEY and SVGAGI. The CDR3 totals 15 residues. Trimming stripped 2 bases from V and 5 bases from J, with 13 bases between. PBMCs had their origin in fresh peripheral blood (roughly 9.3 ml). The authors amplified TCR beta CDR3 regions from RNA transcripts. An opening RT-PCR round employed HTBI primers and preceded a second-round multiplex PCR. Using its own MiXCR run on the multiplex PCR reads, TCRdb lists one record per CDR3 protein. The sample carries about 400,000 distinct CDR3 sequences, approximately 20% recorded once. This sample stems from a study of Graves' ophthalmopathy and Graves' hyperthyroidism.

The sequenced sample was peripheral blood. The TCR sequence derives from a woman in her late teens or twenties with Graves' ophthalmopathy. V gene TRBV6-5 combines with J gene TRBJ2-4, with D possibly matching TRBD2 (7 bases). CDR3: CASSYSGGGQNIQYF. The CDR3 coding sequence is TGTGCCAGCAGTTACAGTGGGGGGGGGCAAAACATTCAGTACTTC.